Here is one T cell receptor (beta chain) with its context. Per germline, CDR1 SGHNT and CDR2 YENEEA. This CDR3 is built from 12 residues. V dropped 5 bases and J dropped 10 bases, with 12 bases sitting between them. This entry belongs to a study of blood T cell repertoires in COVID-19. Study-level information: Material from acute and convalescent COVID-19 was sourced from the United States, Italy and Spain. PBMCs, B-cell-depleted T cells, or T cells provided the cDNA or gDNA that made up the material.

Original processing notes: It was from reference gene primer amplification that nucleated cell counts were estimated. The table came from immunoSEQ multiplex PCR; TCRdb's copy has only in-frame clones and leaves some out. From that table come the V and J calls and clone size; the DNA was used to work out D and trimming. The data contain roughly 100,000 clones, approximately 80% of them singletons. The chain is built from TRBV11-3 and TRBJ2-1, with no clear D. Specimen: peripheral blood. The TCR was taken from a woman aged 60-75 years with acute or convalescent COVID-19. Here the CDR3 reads CASSPPLGEQFF. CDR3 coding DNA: TGTGCCAGCAGCCCCCCCCTAGGAGAGCAGTTCTTC.